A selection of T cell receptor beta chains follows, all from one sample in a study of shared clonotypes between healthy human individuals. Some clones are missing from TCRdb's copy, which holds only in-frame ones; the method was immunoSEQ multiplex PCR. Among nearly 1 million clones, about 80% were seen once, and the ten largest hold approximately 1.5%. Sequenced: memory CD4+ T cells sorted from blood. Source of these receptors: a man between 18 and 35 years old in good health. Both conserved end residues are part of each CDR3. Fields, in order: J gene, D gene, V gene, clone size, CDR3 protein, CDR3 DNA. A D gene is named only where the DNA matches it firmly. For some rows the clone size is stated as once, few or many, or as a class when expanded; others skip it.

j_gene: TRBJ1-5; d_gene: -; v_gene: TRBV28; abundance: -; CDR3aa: CASSRGGRGFQQPQHF; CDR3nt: TGTGCCAGCAGTCGAGGCGGACGGGGCTTTCAACAGCCCCAGCATTTT
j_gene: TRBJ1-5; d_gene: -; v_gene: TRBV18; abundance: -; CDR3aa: CASSIDRNQPQHF; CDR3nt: TGTGCCAGCTCCATCGACAGGAATCAGCCCCAGCATTTT
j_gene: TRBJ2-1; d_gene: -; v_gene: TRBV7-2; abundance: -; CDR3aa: CASSLWDEGRGNEQFF; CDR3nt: TGTGCCAGCAGCTTGTGGGATGAGGGGCGGGGCAATGAGCAGTTCTTC
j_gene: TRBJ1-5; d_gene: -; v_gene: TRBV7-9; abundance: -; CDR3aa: CASSSGTQQPQHF; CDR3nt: TGTGCCAGCAGCTCGGGCACCCAGCAGCCCCAGCATTTT
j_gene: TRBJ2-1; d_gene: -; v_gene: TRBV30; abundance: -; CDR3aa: CAWSPQDSQRYNEQFF; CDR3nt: TGTGCCTGGAGTCCTCAAGACAGTCAAAGGTACAATGAGCAGTTCTTC
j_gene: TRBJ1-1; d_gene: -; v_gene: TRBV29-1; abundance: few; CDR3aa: CSVEKGMNTEAFF; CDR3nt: TGCAGCGTTGAGAAGGGTATGAACACTGAAGCTTTCTTT
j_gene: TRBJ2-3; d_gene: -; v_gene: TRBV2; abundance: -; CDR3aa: CASSVGGITTDTQYF; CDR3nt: TGTGCCAGCAGTGTGGGCGGGATAACAACAGATACGCAGTATTTT
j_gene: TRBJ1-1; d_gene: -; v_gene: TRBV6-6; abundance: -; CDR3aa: CASSYSRVYTEAFF; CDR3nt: TGTGCCAGCAGTTACTCGAGGGTCTACACTGAAGCTTTCTTT
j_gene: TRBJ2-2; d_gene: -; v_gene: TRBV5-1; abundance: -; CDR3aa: CASRTSLDTGELFF; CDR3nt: TGCGCCAGCAGGACGTCCCTTGATACCGGGGAGCTGTTTTTT
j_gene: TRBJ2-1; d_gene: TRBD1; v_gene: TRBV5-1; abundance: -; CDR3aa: CASSLPGTGESEQFF; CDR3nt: TGCGCCAGCAGCCTACCCGGGACAGGGGAGTCTGAGCAGTTCTTC
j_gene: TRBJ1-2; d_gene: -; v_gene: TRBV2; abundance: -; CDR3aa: CASSDQGNGYTF; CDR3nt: TGTGCCAGCAGTGACCAGGGAAATGGCTACACCTTC
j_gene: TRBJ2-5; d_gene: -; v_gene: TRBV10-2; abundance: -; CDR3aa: CASSQTETQYF; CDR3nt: TGCGCCAGCAGTCAAACCGAGACCCAGTACTTC
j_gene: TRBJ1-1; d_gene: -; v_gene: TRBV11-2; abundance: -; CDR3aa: CASSLVGSAEAFF; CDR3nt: TGTGCCAGCAGCCTAGTGGGGTCGGCTGAAGCTTTCTTT
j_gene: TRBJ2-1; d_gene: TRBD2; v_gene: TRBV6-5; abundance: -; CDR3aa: CASGGRPHTDEQFF; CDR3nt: TGTGCCAGCGGCGGGAGACCCCACACGGATGAGCAGTTCTTC
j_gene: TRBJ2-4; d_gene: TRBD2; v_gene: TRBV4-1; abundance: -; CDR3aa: CASSQTGLAGIKNIQYF; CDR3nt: TGCGCCAGCAGCCAAACGGGACTAGCGGGGATAAAAAACATTCAGTACTTC
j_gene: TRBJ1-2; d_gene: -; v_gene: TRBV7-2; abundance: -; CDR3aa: CASSPGPINYGYTF; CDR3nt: TGTGCCAGCAGCCCCGGACCTATTAACTATGGCTACACCTTC
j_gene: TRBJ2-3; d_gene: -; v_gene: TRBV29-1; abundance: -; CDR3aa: CSAESGGWTDTQYF; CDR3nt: TGCAGCGCAGAATCTGGGGGGTGGACAGATACGCAGTATTTT
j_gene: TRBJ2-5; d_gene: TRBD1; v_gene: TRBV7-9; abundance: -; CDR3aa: CASSFTGGLRETQYF; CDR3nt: TGTGCCAGCAGCTTTACAGGGGGTCTCAGGGAGACCCAGTACTTC
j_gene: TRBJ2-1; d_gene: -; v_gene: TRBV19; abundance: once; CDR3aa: CASSMTGTWANEQFF; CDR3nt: TGTGCCAGTAGTATGACCGGGACTTGGGCCAATGAGCAGTTCTTC
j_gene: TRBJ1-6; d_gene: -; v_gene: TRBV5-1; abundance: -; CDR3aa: CASSLGTEGNSPLHF; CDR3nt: TGCGCCAGCAGCCTCGGGACGGAAGGAAATTCACCCCTCCACTTT
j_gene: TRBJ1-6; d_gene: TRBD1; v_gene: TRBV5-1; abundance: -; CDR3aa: CASRRDSNNSPLHF; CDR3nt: TGCGCCAGCCGACGGGACAGCAACAATTCACCCCTCCACTTT
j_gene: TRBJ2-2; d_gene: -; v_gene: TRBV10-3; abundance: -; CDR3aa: CAIIRQMNTGELFF; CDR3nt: TGTGCCATCATAAGGCAGATGAACACCGGGGAGCTGTTTTTT
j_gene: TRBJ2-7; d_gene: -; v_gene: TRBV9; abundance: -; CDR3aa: CASSAEIPSYEQYF; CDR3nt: TGTGCCAGCAGCGCGGAGATCCCAAGCTACGAGCAGTACTTC
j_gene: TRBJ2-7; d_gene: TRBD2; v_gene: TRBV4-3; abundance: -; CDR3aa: CASSQQLAGGGYEQYF; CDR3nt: TGCGCCAGCAGCCAACAACTAGCGGGAGGGGGGTACGAGCAGTACTTC
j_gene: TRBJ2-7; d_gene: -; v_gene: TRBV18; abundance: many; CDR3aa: CASSQGPSYEQYF; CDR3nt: TGTGCCAGCTCACAAGGGCCGTCCTACGAGCAGTACTTC
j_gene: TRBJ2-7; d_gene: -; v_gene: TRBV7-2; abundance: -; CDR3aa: CASGLLHTSYEQYF; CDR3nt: TGTGCCAGCGGGTTGCTCCACACATCCTACGAGCAGTACTTC
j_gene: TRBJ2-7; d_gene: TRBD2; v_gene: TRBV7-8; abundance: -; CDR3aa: CASSITSAGYEQYF; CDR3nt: TGTGCCAGCAGCATCACTAGCGCGGGATACGAGCAGTACTTC
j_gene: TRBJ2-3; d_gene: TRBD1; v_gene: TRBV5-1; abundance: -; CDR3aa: CASSLKTGTGRVADTQYF; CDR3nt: TGCGCCAGCAGCTTGAAGACCGGGACAGGGAGGGTAGCAGATACGCAGTATTTT
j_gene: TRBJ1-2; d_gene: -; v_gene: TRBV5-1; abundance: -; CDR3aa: CASSYSDARSNYGYTF; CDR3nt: TGCGCCAGCAGCTACTCGGACGCACGCTCTAACTATGGCTACACCTTC
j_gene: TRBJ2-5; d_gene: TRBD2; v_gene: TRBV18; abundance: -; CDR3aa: CASSAFGSPGGETQYF; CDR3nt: TGTGCCAGCTCAGCGTTCGGGAGCCCGGGGGGAGAGACCCAGTACTTC
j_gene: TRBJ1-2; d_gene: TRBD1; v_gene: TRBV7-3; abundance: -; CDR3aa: CASSLQTGEGYTF; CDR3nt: TGTGCCAGCAGCTTACAGACAGGGGAAGGCTACACCTTC
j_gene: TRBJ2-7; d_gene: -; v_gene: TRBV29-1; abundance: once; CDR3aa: CSVGDQGYEQYF; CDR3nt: TGCAGCGTTGGGGATCAAGGCTACGAGCAGTACTTC
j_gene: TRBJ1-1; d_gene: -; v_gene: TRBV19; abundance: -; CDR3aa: CASSRIDKNTEAFF; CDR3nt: TGTGCCAGTAGTCGTATTGATAAAAACACTGAAGCTTTCTTT
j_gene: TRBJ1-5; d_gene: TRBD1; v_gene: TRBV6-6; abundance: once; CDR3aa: CASRTGGNQPQHF; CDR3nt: TGTGCCAGCAGAACAGGGGGAAATCAGCCCCAGCATTTT
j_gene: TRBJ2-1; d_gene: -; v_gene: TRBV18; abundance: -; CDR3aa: CASSPPVGGPYNEQFF; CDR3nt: TGTGCCAGCTCACCACCGGTCGGGGGGCCCTACAATGAGCAGTTCTTC
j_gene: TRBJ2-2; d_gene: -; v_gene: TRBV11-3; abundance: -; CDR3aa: CASRTDNTGELFF; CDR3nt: TGTGCCAGCAGGACAGATAACACCGGGGAGCTGTTTTTT
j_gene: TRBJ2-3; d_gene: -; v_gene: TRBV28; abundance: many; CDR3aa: CASSFPPELTDTQYF; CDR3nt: TGTGCCAGCAGTTTCCCACCGGAACTCACAGATACGCAGTATTTT
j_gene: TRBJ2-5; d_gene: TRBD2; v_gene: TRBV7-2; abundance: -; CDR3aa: CASSSTSGQETQYF; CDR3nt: TGTGCCAGCAGCTCTACTAGCGGCCAAGAGACCCAGTACTTC
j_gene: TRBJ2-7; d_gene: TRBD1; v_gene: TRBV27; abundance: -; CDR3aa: CASSSGQGIRHEQYF; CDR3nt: TGTGCCAGCAGTTCAGGACAGGGTATTCGGCACGAGCAGTACTTC
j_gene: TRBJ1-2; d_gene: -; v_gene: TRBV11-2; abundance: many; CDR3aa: CASSFPQRNYGYTF; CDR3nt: TGTGCCAGCAGCTTCCCCCAGCGGAACTATGGCTACACCTTC
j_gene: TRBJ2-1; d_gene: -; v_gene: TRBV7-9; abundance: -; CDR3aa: CASSGPPRTEQFF; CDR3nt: TGTGCCAGCAGCGGTCCGCCTCGGACAGAGCAGTTCTTC
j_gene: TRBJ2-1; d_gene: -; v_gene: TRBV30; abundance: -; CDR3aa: CSGSLNINEQFF; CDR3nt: TGTTCTGGGTCATTGAATATTAATGAGCAGTTCTTC